This T cell receptor beta chain derives from a study of spatial heterogeneity in lung cancer. MiXCR was run by TCRdb on the 5' RACE reads, yielding one entry per CDR3 protein. The sample has 100,000 to 110,000 distinct CDR3 sequences; 4% to 4.5% are singletons. Time point specified: sample taken at primary tumor resection. This clonotype showed up many times. As yet, its antigen is unknown. Study outcomes and limitations: Mutation counts in tumors were tracked by counts of expanded intratumoral alpha and beta TCRs.

This sample comprised lung tumor tissue, obtained at surgery. The TCR originated in a male donor with early-stage non-small cell lung cancer.

CDR3 DNA: TGTGCCAGCGCGGGACAGGCGGGGAATCAGCCCCAGCATTTT. It specifies CASAGQAGNQPQHF. The chain employs TRBV7-2 and TRBJ1-5; 8 bases line up with TRBD1. The CDR3 runs to 14 residues. With 8 bases clipped from V and 4 bases from J, the junction kept 7 bases outside the gene matches. The germline V gene has CDR1 SGHTA and CDR2 FQGNSA.